This T cell receptor (beta chain) emerged from a study of T cells in Graves' hyperthyroidism and ophthalmopathy (dated by TCRdb to about 2019). With respect to the entire study: Peripheral blood was collected at initial diagnosis, before any treatment. After sampling, hyperthyroidism patients received methimazole starting at 30 mg daily, and ophthalmopathy patients received high-dose intravenous methylprednisolone. The paper describes TCR Vbeta CDR3 sequencing of 140 or so peripheral blood samples, made up of approximately 40 ophthalmopathy patients, around 73 hyperthyroidism patients and roughly 17 progressor patients. The roughly 100 discovery patients were randomly divided into training and test sets at a 7:3 ratio. A discovery cohort of around 98 patients, roughly 40 with Graves' ophthalmopathy and over 55 with stable Graves' hyperthyroidism, was used to find distinguishing TCR V-J signatures. The study also compared thyroid tissue and blood T-cell repertoires from about 6 Graves' hyperthyroidism patients. An independent validation cohort of about 19 hyperthyroidism patients and approximately 15 patients who later progressed to ophthalmopathy tested prospective prediction of ophthalmopathy. General findings and caveats noted by the study authors: During validation, the model predicted progression to ophthalmopathy a median of around 6 months ahead of onset, with around 71% sensitivity and almost 75% specificity. In cross-validation, a model built on a 13 V-J signature told ophthalmopathy apart from stable hyperthyroidism with just under 90% sensitivity and roughly 83% specificity, and in testing the same model reached 80%/75%. No statistical method was used to set the sample size in advance, and investigators knew the group allocation. Most expanded thyroid clonotypes (frequency above 0.001) were also detected in blood, a finding suggesting that blood repertoires may reflect thyroid immune responses.

Via the germline V gene (reference sequence), CDR1 is GTSNPN and CDR2 SVGIG. V is reduced by 2 bases and J by 0 bases, leaving a spacing of 17 bases between them. The CDR3 covers 17 residues, taking in both the cysteine and the phenylalanine. CDR3 DNA only is kept here, 51 bases in frame from base 1. The TCR beta CDR3 regions were amplified from the RNA transcripts. The TCR CDR3 was subjected to a first round of RT-PCR using the HTBI primer set and the Qiagen OneStep RT-PCR kit. A second multiplex PCR round built the libraries, followed by size selection and purification. The libraries were sequenced on an Illumina HiSeq2000 using paired-end 100 bp reads. The original methods were these. SOAPnuke was used to process the raw data, with reads discarded if the reads contained adapters or uncalled bases, had a mean Phred below 15, or lacked an exact constant-primer or identifier match. High-quality paired reads were merged with COPE v1.2.5, and unique nucleotide sequences were defined as clonotypes. MiTCR v1.1 was used to align clonotypes to the IMGT TRBV, TRBD and TRBJ reference segments. Analysis was restricted to V-J combinations with a frequency above 0.0001, which covered 98% to 99.2% of repertoires. A TCS score was defined as the ratio between F50 (clonal expansion) and ExV (chaos), using BLOSUM62-based TCRdist between CDR3 peptides within each V-J. Welch's t-statistics and random forest reduced several hundred V-J features to 13, which were used in a naive Bayes classifier (R e1071). TCRdb reprocessing: public reads trimmed at Q25 with fastp, clones called with MiXCR, in-frame beta chains kept. Here each entry gathers all rows of one CDR3 protein and keeps the most common genes and DNA. The V and J calls shown here were made by TCRdb, not taken from the authors' results. In all, the sample holds fewer than 800,000 distinct CDR3 sequences, and about 17% of those were seen once. Under 10% of the sample is held by the ten biggest clonotypes.

Details on this clonotype: There is no known antigen for this receptor. Base qualities were left out, and no much larger clone turns up one base away.

Graves' hyperthyroidism was defined as stable when no progression to ophthalmopathy occurred over 18 months of follow-up. Hyperthyroidism patients were aged 18 to 65 years and newly diagnosed, with disease duration of less than 2 months. Any patient with an uncontrolled infection, another autoimmune disease, pregnancy or lactation was excluded. Diagnoses relied on clinical symptoms, serum thyroxine and TRAb, thyroid ultrasound and orbital computed tomography. PBMCs were separated from roughly 9.3 ml of fresh peripheral blood using Ficoll-Paque density gradient centrifugation. Total RNA was extracted using Trizol reagent, and RNA quality was assessed on an Agilent 2100 Bioanalyzer.

This chain joins TRBV30 to TRBJ1-3; the D region possibly corresponds to TRBD1 (6 bases align). The sequence came from a man younger than 30 with Graves' hyperthyroidism. The sample was blood. In nucleotides, the sequence is TGTGCCTGGAGTACCCCTCGAGGGGGGTACTCTGGAAACACCATATATTTT. Translated, this gives CAWSTPRGGYSGNTIYF.